The rows below give T cell receptor beta chains drawn from one sample of a study of shared clonotypes between healthy human individuals. Only in-frame clones appear in the TCRdb table, and some are missing; sequencing was by immunoSEQ multiplex PCR. In the table there are about 2.1 million clones, just over 90% of which are singletons. The sequencing input was naive CD8+ T cells from PBMCs. The receptors here all came from a man younger than 30 in good health. Some clones in this sample may be carry-over from other donors' samples. The CDR3 runs from the conserved cysteine through the conserved F or W. Each record gives: J gene, V gene, D gene, clone size, CDR3 protein, CDR3 DNA. A D gene is named only where the DNA matches it firmly. Clone size, where shown, is once, few, many, or a class for clones that have expanded.

>TRBJ2-3|TRBV5-1|-|-
CASSHTRRDGDTDTQYF
TGCGCCAGCAGCCACACTAGACGGGACGGAGACACAGATACGCAGTATTTT
>TRBJ2-4|TRBV27|-|once
CASSLRDSKNIQYF
TGTGCCAGCAGTTTGCGGGACAGCAAAAACATTCAGTACTTC
>TRBJ2-7|TRBV4-2|-|once
CASSQGLDYEQYF
TGTGCCAGCAGCCAAGGGCTTGACTACGAGCAGTACTTC
>TRBJ2-1|TRBV27|-|-
CASSSLGGSGVYNEQFF
TGTGCCAGCAGTTCCCTAGGGGGTAGCGGAGTTTACAATGAGCAGTTCTTC
>TRBJ1-2|TRBV5-5|TRBD1|-
CASRPDRGGGYTF
TGTGCCAGCAGACCGGACAGGGGCGGTGGCTACACCTTC
>TRBJ2-3|TRBV19|-|-
CASTTATRLGDTQYF
TGTGCCAGTACTACAGCCACCCGCTTGGGAGATACGCAGTATTTT
>TRBJ2-1|TRBV27|-|-
CASSLSVPADRYNEQFF
TGTGCCAGCAGTTTATCGGTTCCCGCGGATCGATACAATGAGCAGTTCTTC
>TRBJ2-1|TRBV7-9|TRBD1|-
CASSLETGAYNEQFF
TGTGCCAGCAGCTTAGAGACAGGGGCCTACAATGAGCAGTTCTTC
>TRBJ1-1|TRBV7-2|-|-
CASSMGRTMNTEAFF
TGTGCCAGCAGCATGGGTCGAACGATGAACACTGAAGCTTTCTTT
>TRBJ2-1|TRBV7-9|-|-
CASSLAGLADNEQFF
TGTGCCAGCAGCTTAGCGGGACTCGCAGACAATGAGCAGTTCTTC
>TRBJ2-2|TRBV11-2|TRBD2|once
CASSLLLAGGSGELFF
TGTGCCAGCAGCTTATTACTAGCGGGAGGATCCGGGGAGCTGTTTTTT
>TRBJ1-4|TRBV27|-|-
CASSLSPGRSEKLFF
TGTGCCAGCAGTTTATCCCCGGGGAGGTCGGAAAAACTGTTTTTT
>TRBJ2-4|TRBV28|-|-
CASSLYPDAELAKNIQYF
TGTGCCAGCAGTTTATACCCCGACGCTGAGTTAGCCAAAAACATTCAGTACTTC
>TRBJ2-3|TRBV9|TRBD2|-
CASSVSGSGTDTQYF
TGTGCCAGCAGCGTCAGCGGGAGTGGCACAGATACGCAGTATTTT
>TRBJ2-1|TRBV5-4|-|-
CASSLVGGDEQFF
TGTGCCAGCAGCTTGGTTGGGGGAGATGAGCAGTTCTTC
>TRBJ2-3|TRBV4-3|TRBD2|-
CASSLGTLAEDTQYF
TGCGCCAGCAGCCTAGGGACCCTAGCGGAGGATACGCAGTATTTT
>TRBJ2-1|TRBV4-1|-|-
CASSQDPSRSYEQFF
TGCGCCAGCAGCCAAGATCCTAGCCGCTCTTATGAGCAGTTCTTC
>TRBJ2-5|TRBV18|-|-
CASSPQGWETQYF
TGTGCCAGCTCACCGCAGGGTTGGGAGACCCAGTACTTC
>TRBJ1-3|TRBV2|TRBD1|-
CASSENRGTGGSGNTIYF
TGTGCCAGCAGTGAAAATAGGGGGACAGGGGGCTCTGGAAACACCATATATTTT
>TRBJ1-2|TRBV30|TRBD1|once
CAWSRQGGWGYTF
TGTGCCTGGAGCCGACAGGGCGGGTGGGGCTACACCTTC
>TRBJ2-1|TRBV11-2|-|-
CASSLVTPDFYSYNEQFF
TGTGCCAGCAGCTTAGTTACCCCGGACTTCTACTCCTACAATGAGCAGTTCTTC
>TRBJ2-1|TRBV25-1|-|-
CASGATPNEQFF
TGTGCCAGTGGGGCCACCCCCAATGAGCAGTTCTTC
>TRBJ2-1|TRBV4-3|TRBD2|-
CASSQDREGYNEQFF
TGCGCCAGCAGCCAAGACCGGGAGGGCTACAATGAGCAGTTCTTC
>TRBJ2-1|TRBV5-1|-|-
CASSSRVSSSYNEQFF
TGCGCCAGCAGCTCTAGGGTCTCCTCTTCCTACAATGAGCAGTTCTTC
>TRBJ1-2|TRBV4-3|-|-
CASSQATSYGDGYTF
TGCGCCAGCAGCCAAGCAACAAGTTATGGAGATGGCTACACCTTC
>TRBJ2-1|TRBV27|-|-
CASSPQELNEQFF
TGTGCCAGCAGTCCCCAGGAGCTCAATGAGCAGTTCTTC
>TRBJ1-1|TRBV7-9|-|few
CASSLAENTEAFF
TGTGCCAGCAGCTTAGCCGAGAACACTGAAGCTTTCTTT
>TRBJ1-4|TRBV7-9|TRBD1|-
CASSSTGVATNEKLFF
TGTGCCAGCAGCTCAACAGGGGTTGCAACTAATGAAAAACTGTTTTTT
>TRBJ2-1|TRBV9|TRBD2|-
CASSVSGRGYNEQFF
TGTGCCAGCAGCGTTAGCGGGAGGGGCTACAATGAGCAGTTCTTC
>TRBJ2-1|TRBV7-2|-|-
CASSQGWQGGYNEQFF
TGTGCCAGCAGCCAGGGGTGGCAGGGGGGATACAATGAGCAGTTCTTC
>TRBJ2-1|TRBV27|TRBD2|-
CASWGGTEFYNEQFF
TGTGCCAGCTGGGGGGGGACGGAATTCTACAATGAGCAGTTCTTC
>TRBJ2-7|TRBV7-9|-|-
CASSPRAERVNEQYF
TGTGCCAGCAGCCCCCGAGCTGAGCGGGTGAACGAGCAGTACTTC
>TRBJ1-6|TRBV25-1|-|-
CASSEYGGGDSPLHF
TGTGCCAGCAGTGAATATGGCGGTGGAGATTCACCCCTCCACTTT
>TRBJ2-3|TRBV2|TRBD2|-
CASSVSGSTPGPDTQYF
TGTGCCAGCAGTGTTAGCGGGAGCACGCCGGGTCCAGATACGCAGTATTTT
>TRBJ2-7|TRBV4-1|-|-
CASSQEGTIAYEQYF
TGCGCCAGCAGCCAAGAGGGTACCATCGCCTACGAGCAGTACTTC
>TRBJ2-7|TRBV6-5|-|-
CASSFSNSYEQYF
TGTGCCAGCAGTTTTAGTAACTCCTACGAGCAGTACTTC